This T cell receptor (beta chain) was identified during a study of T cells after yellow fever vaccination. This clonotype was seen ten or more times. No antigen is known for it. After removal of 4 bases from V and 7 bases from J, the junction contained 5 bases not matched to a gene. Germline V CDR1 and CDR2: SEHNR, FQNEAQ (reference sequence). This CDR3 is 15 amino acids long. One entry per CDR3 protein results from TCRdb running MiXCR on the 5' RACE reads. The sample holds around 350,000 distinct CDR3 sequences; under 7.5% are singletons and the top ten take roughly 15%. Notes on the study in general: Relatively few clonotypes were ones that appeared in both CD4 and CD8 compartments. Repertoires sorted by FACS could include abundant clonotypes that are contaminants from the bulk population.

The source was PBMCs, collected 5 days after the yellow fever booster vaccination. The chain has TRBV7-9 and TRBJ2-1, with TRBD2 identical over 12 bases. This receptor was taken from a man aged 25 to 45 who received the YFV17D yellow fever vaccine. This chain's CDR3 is CASSSLAGGWNEQFF. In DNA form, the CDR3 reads TGTGCCAGCAGCTCCCTAGCGGGAGGGTGGAATGAGCAGTTCTTC.